What follows is one T cell receptor (beta chain) and its context. The sample originates from a study of identical twins. TCRdb fed the 5' RACE reads into MiXCR, producing one record per CDR3 protein. In the table there are just under 550,000 distinct CDR3 sequences, around 15% of which are singletons. The CDR3 extends over 15 amino acids. Germline V gives CDR1 SGHTA, CDR2 FQGNSA. V was cut by 1 base and J by 2 bases, with 9 bases left in between. These data were likewise used in another study, on yellow fever vaccine responses in identical twins.

The V gene is TRBV7-2, the J gene TRBJ1-5; D gene unclear. This TCR came from a woman in her late teens or twenties in good health. Sequencing was done on a sample of CD4+ T cells sorted from blood. CDR3: CASSLGGNGNQPQHF. The CDR3 nucleotides are TGTGCCAGCAGCTTAGGGGGTAATGGCAATCAGCCCCAGCATTTT.